This TCR beta chain was sequenced during a study of a mutant IDH1 vaccine in newly diagnosed glioma. Study background: Of the patients given treatment, around 60% were male and approximately 38% were female, and a mean age of around 38 years was recorded. Overall study results and limits: Most patients, around 94%, showed vaccine-induced immune responses.

Sequencing used immunoSEQ multiplex PCR; TCRdb keeps in-frame clones, though not all of them. Of 50,000 to 65,000 clones in the sample, roughly 80% are singletons; the top ten hold about 21%. Germline CDR1 reads SEHNR; CDR2 reads FQNEAQ (reference sequence). V lost 8 bases, J lost 5 bases, and 8 bases stayed unmatched. The length of the CDR3 is 14 residues. With respect to this clone: Its antigen is still unknown.

Time point reported: baseline, week 1 (first vaccination visit). Regarding treatment: pre-vaccination baseline after standard-of-care therapy. Each of the donors came in with new WHO grade 3 or 4 astrocytomas that were IDH1-mutant and ATRX-lost. This receptor was obtained from a young man with glioma. The sample here was PBMCs, taken from a glioma patient treated with radiotherapy, temozolomide or both. The rearrangement joins TRBV7-9 to TRBJ2-2, with 7 nucleotides matching TRBD1. As DNA, the CDR3 is TGTGCCAGCGGACCTGCAGGGGGAACCGGGGAGCTGTTTTTT. Amino acid sequence: CASGPAGGTGELFF.